These T cell receptor beta chains were read from a single sample in a study of T-cell memory formation after mild COVID-19. A single record per CDR3 protein comes from TCRdb applying MiXCR to the 5' RACE reads. The table shows 500,000 to 600,000 distinct CDR3 sequences, with roughly 18% occurring only once. Sequenced sample: PBMCs or a T cell subset sorted from them (not recorded which). The receptors were gathered from an adult woman who had mild COVID-19 (a few samples of this study predate the infection). Cell type and time point are not known. CDR3s include the opening cysteine and the closing phenylalanine or tryptophan.

TRBJ2-1,TRBV5-1,CASSLVAGAGNEQFF
TRBJ2-1,TRBV27,CASSLPSNEQFF
TRBJ1-1,TRBV7-9,CASSLNGQGEAFF
TRBJ1-1,TRBV5-1,CASSRDARTEAFF
TRBJ2-1,TRBV7-6,CASRPKQGARTSGQWDEQFF
TRBJ1-1,TRBV3-1,CATRTGEGTEAFF
TRBJ1-5,TRBV5-6,CASSPRQGRQPQHF
TRBJ2-5,TRBV7-2,CASSKGGVGETQYF
TRBJ2-2,TRBV5-1,CASSLGIASSLLPGELFF
TRBJ2-5,TRBV12-3/TRBV12-4,CASSLNLAGLETQYF
TRBJ2-1,TRBV15,CATSRDPSTGSDEQFF
TRBJ2-7,TRBV28,CASSPMTGSYEQYF
TRBJ1-2,TRBV5-6,CASSWGAGGGYTF
TRBJ1-2,TRBV4-2,CASSPGTGGTWYGYTF
TRBJ2-1,TRBV5-4,CASSFGSKGDEQFF
TRBJ2-3,TRBV10-1,CASRPGQGNSGTDTQYF
TRBJ2-3,TRBV15,CATSRRARGATDTQYF
TRBJ1-5,TRBV12-3/TRBV12-4,CASSLARPVGQPQHF
TRBJ2-5,TRBV5-1,CASSLFIQETQYF
TRBJ1-4,TRBV14,CASRQTGGNEKLFF
TRBJ2-3,TRBV4-2,CASSQERRRGQPSTDTQYF
TRBJ1-5,TRBV2,CASSQDRGKGQPQHF
TRBJ1-2,TRBV12-3/TRBV12-4,CASSRPGASYTF
TRBJ2-1,TRBV5-1,CASSADPSSYNEQFF
TRBJ2-7,TRBV18,CASSPGGGEQYF
TRBJ2-5,TRBV7-9,CASSRPGGQETQYF
TRBJ1-4,TRBV12-3/TRBV12-4,CASSLPGTGGEKLFF
TRBJ2-3,TRBV6-5,CASSYAGAQDTQYF
TRBJ1-2,TRBV9,CASSVTGENGYTF
TRBJ2-1,TRBV12-3/TRBV12-4,CASSPRTAWAEQFF
TRBJ2-3,TRBV29-1,CSVGNGGFGPTDTQYF